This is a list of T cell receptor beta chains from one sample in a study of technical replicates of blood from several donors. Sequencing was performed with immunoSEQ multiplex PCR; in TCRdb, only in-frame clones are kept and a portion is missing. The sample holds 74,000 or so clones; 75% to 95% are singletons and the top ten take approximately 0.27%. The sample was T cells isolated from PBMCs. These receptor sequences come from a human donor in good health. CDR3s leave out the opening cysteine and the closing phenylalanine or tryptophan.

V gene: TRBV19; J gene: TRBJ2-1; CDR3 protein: ASSMTSTNYHEQF
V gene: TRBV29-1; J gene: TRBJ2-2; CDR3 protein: SVEPAWGGRGVAEYGELF
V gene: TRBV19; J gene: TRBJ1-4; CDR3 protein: ASNRIREGEEKLF
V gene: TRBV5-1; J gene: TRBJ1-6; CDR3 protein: ASSDDGGYNSPLH
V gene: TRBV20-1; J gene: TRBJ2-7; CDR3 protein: SARSAYEQY
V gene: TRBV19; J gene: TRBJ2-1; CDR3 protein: ASNRAGFTYNEQF
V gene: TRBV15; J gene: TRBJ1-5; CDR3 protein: ATSRDLGQGLQPQH
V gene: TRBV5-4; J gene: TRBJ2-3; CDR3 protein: ASSPRSGTDTQY
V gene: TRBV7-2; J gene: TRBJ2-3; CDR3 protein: ASSRDNHRTDTQY
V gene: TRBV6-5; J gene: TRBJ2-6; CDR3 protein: ASSHQGSGANVLT
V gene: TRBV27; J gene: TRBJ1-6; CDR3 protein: ASSLGGSNNSPLH
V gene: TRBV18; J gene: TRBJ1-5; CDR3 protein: ASSPPVGQPQH
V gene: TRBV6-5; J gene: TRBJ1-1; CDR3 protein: ASSSDPGGSTEAF
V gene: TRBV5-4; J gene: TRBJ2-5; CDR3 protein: ASSVQGPETQY
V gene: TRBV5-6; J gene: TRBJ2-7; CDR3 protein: ASSPSKLKLREKYEQY
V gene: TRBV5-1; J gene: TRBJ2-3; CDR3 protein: ASSYLTASTDTQY
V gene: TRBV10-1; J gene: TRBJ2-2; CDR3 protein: ASSKEMRTGELF
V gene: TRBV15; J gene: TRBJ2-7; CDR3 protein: ATSRDVGQGIYEQY
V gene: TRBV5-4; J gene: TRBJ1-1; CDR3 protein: ATQTMNTEAF
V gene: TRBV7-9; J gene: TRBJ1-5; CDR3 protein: ASSLVQNQPQH
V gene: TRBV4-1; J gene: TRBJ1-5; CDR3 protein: ASSQDDRVNQPQH
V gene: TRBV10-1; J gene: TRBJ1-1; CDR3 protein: ASSPGNTEAF
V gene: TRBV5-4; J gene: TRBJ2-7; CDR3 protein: ASSAGTGSLAHEQY
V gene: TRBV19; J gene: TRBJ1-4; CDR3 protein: ATRDWDANEKLF
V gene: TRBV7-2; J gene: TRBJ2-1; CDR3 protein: ASIGTYNEQF
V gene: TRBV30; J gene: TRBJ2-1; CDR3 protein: AGSRGGANEQF
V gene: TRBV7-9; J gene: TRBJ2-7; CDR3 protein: ASTSGLAGVREQY
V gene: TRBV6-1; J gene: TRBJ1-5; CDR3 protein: ASSEATSHRPQH
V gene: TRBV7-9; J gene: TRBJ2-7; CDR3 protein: ASSHGTGVYEQY
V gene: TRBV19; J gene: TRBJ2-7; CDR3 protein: ASSIQGKWYEQY
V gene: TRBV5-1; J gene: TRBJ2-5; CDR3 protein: ASSRTGPESETQY
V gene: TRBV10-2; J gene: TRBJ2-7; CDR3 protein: ATLGLAGAHEQY
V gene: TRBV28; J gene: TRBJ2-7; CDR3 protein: ATVAGGTPYEQY
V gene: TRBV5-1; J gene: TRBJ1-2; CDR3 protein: ASSLVAGSGGYT
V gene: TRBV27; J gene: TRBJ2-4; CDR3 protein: ASSLSSSYLAVAKNIQY
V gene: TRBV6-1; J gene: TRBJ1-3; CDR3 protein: ASRKEGNSGNTIY
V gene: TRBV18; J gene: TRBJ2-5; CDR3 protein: ASSPSSGGGLKETQY
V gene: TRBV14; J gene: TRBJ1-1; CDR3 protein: ASSLVGQNTEAF
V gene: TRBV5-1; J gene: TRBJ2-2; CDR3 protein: ASSLEHATGELF